Shown below are 28 T cell receptor beta chains from a single sample sequenced in a study of coeliac disease. These receptors have no known antigen. Study outcomes and limitations: Control samples showed higher TRB and TRG clonality than intraepithelial and lamina propria samples in active celiac disease.

Only in-frame clones appear in the TCRdb table, and some are missing; sequencing was by immunoSEQ multiplex PCR. The repertoire holds 4,000 to 5,000 clones, with approximately 63% as singletons. Sequencing input: intraepithelial lymphocytes from the gut. The receptors were sampled from a man in his 70s with active celiac disease.

Regarding this clone: At one end, the junction sequence differs from germline, possibly due to a read error. This rearrangement joins TRBV27 to TRBJ2-1; 7 positions agree with TRBD2. The CDR3 spans 13 residues. CDR1 and CDR2 (germline): MNHEY, SMNVEV (reference sequence). The CDR3 is CASSLKAAGKEVF. CDR3 bases: TGTGCCAGCAGCCTTAAGGCAGCGGGGAAAGAGGTCTTC.

This clone was observed a handful of times. The chain joins TRBV6-6 to TRBJ2-1; a weak D match, TRBD1 (6 bases). The V end was cut by 7 bases, the J end by 0 bases, with 10 bases between. Germline loops: CDR1 MNHNY, CDR2 SVGAGI (reference sequence). The CDR3 runs to 14 residues. CDR3 residues: CASNQGISYNEQFF. In nucleotides, the CDR3 is TGTGCCAGCAACCAGGGGATCTCCTACAATGAGCAGTTCTTC.

This clone is termed medium-sized (0.01 to 0.1%). The chain couples TRBV27 to TRBJ2-7, with unresolved D. Trimming pared 3 bases from V and 0 bases from J, leaving 9 bases between. The germline V gene encodes CDR1 MNHEY and CDR2 SMNVEV (reference sequence). The CDR3 is made up of 14 amino acids. CDR3 nucleotides: TGTGCCAGCAGTTTTGGCGGTCTCTCCTACGAGCAGTACTTC. It encodes CASSFGGLSYEQYF.

CDR3 sequence: CASSRQIVHEQFF. The CDR3 bases are TGTGCCAGCAGCAGACAGATTGTACATGAGCAGTTCTTC. The gene calls are TRBV28 and TRBJ2-1, with D possibly matching TRBD1 (5 bases). CDR1 and CDR2 from the germline V gene are MDHEN and SYDVKM. CDR3 length: 13 amino acids. The germline V and J ends were trimmed by 6 bases and 8 bases, with 14 bases remaining between them.

CDR3 in amino acids: CASSPKQGAAGELFF. For the CDR3, the DNA is TGTGCCAGCAGTCCCAAACAGGGGGCCGCCGGGGAGCTGTTTTTT. The chain has TRBV6-6 and TRBJ2-2, with TRBD1 matching 9 bases. Germline V gives CDR1 MNHNY, CDR2 SVGAGI (reference sequence). Unmatched junction bases numbered 7, after V lost 5 bases and J lost 6 bases. The CDR3 covers 15 residues.

The chain couples TRBV28 to TRBJ1-5; D is possibly TRBD1 (5 bases). Germline CDR1 is MDHEN and CDR2 is SYDVKM. This CDR3 comprises 14 residues. V lost 6 bases, J lost 3 bases, and 12 bases lay in between. The CDR3 loop reads CASSPGISNQPQHF. The CDR3 nucleotides are TGTGCCAGCAGCCCAGGGATCTCCAATCAGCCCCAGCATTTT.

This clone was counted between two and nine times. The chain links TRBV11-2 to TRBJ2-7; 13 bases line up with TRBD2. The V gene's germline CDR1 is SGHAT and CDR2 FQNNGV. V shed 0 bases and J 1 base; nucleotides not matched to a gene: 6. The length of the CDR3 is 18 residues. The CDR3 region has the DNA TGTGCCAGCAGCTTAGAGGCGGGACTAGCGGGACGATCCTACGAGCAGTACTTC. Its translation: CASSLEAGLAGRSYEQYF. Using reference TRBV11-2 and TRBJ2-7 for the parts outside the CDR3, the full variable domain is EAGVAQSPRYKIIEKRQSVAFWCNPISGHATLYWYQQILGQGPKLLIQFQNNGVVDDSQLPKDRFSAERLKGVDSTLKIQPAKLEDSAVYLCASSLEAGLAGRSYEQYFGPGTRLTVT.

V gene TRBV6-1 combines with J gene TRBJ2-7; D possibly corresponds to TRBD1 (7 bases). The CDR3 contains 14 residues. The germline V and J ends were trimmed by 6 bases and 0 bases, with 12 bases remaining between them. From germline, CDR1 is MNHNS and CDR2 SASEGT. CDR3 coding DNA: TGTGCCAGCAGGGAGGGACAGAACTCCTACGAGCAGTACTTC. This translates into CASREGQNSYEQYF.

V and J are TRBV7-9 and TRBJ2-1; 8 nucleotides match TRBD2. The V gene's germline CDR1 is SEHNR and CDR2 FQNEAQ (reference sequence). This CDR3 is 16 amino acids long. J was trimmed by 6 bases and V by 5 bases; bases with no gene match: 12. The DNA of the CDR3 is TGTGCCAGCAGCCCACGCGGTAGCGGGACCCCCAATGAGCAGTTCTTC. Translated, it gives CASSPRGSGTPNEQFF.

The chain links TRBV7-8 to TRBJ1-5, with TRBD1 as a possible D gene (5 bases). This CDR3 has 13 amino acids. Germline CDR1 and CDR2: SGHVS and FQNEAQ. Trimming stripped 5 bases from V and 9 bases from J, with 14 bases between. The CDR3 reads CASSPGLGGPQHF. CDR3 coding DNA: TGTGCCAGCAGCCCAGGACTGGGGGGGCCCCAGCATTTT.

The chain recombines TRBV9 with TRBJ1-2; 10 nucleotides line up with TRBD1. Germline trimming cut 4 bases from V and 6 bases from J; bases unmatched to any gene: 6. The CDR3 runs 14 residues. Per the germline V gene, CDR1 is SGDLS and CDR2 is YYNGEE. The CDR3 DNA sequence: TGTGCCAGCAGCTTCGGGACAGGGGCGAATGGCTACACCTTC. This codes for CASSFGTGANGYTF.

The CDR3, as DNA: TGCGCCAGCAGCGTGGGTTCTAGGAGCGGTGAGACCCAGTACTTC. Amino acid sequence: CASSVGSRSGETQYF. The rearrangement joins TRBV5-1 to TRBJ2-5, with a possible D match to TRBD2 (5 bases). CDR1 SGHRS and CDR2 YFSETQ come from the germline V gene. This CDR3 contains 15 residues. V dropped 4 bases and J dropped 5 bases, with 18 bases sitting between them.

This clone turned up a few times. The chain uses TRBV30 and TRBJ2-5; 11 bases line up with TRBD2. V lost 4 bases and J lost 5; bases outside the gene matches: 18. The CDR3 is 18 amino acids. Germline CDR1 and CDR2: GTSNPN and SVGIG (reference sequence). The CDR3 sequence is CAWKKPGGSGRALETQYF. The CDR3 DNA follows: TGTGCCTGGAAGAAGCCCGGGGGTAGCGGGAGGGCCTTGGAGACCCAGTACTTC.

This clone has more than one count but fewer than ten. The rearrangement links TRBV27 to TRBJ2-1; possible D gene TRBD1, 6 bases. The CDR3 runs 16 residues. Germline V lookup: CDR1 MNHEY, CDR2 SMNVEV (reference sequence). Trimming pared 7 bases from V and 0 bases from J, leaving 16 bases between. The CDR3 region is CASTLAGAYSYNEQFF. The CDR3 nucleotides are TGTGCCAGCACCCTAGCAGGGGCCTACTCCTACAATGAGCAGTTCTTC.

This clone was seen a single time. The V gene is TRBV7-3, the J gene TRBJ2-2; no clear D gene. CDR1 SGHTA and CDR2 FQGTGA come from the germline V gene. This CDR3 region has 12 residues. V was pared by 5 bases and J by 5 bases, with 6 bases between. CDR3 residues: CASSQITGELFF. The CDR3, as DNA: TGTGCCAGCAGCCAAATTACCGGGGAGCTGTTTTTT. Drawing the rest from reference TRBV7-3 and TRBJ2-2, the complete variable domain is GAGVSQTPSNKVTEKGKYVELRCDPISGHTALYWYRQSLGQGPEFLIYFQGTGAADDSGLPNDRFFAVRPEGSVSTLKIQRTERGDSAVYLCASSQITGELFFGEGSRLTVL.

This clone occurred a few times. The chain combines TRBV4-3 with TRBJ2-7, with 7 positions matching TRBD1. The CDR3 is 12 residues long. Germline V gene data show CDR1 as LGHNA and CDR2 as YSLEER. V was clipped by 4 bases and J by 3 bases; unmatched bases: 0. CDR3 in amino acids: CASSRDSYEQYF. Here the CDR3 DNA reads TGCGCCAGCAGCCGGGACAGCTACGAGCAGTACTTC.

This sequence joins TRBV5-4 and TRBJ2-1, with 9 bases matching TRBD1. Germline V gene data show CDR1 as SGHNT and CDR2 as YYREEE (reference sequence). CDR3 length: 15 amino acids. V dropped 0 bases and J dropped 7; count of bases not matched to a gene: 5. CDR3 bases: TGTGCCAGCAGCTTGGAGGGACAGGGAAGGAATGAGCAGTTCTTC. This encodes CASSLEGQGRNEQFF.

The chain carries TRBV11-1 and TRBJ1-6; D unclear. The CDR3 sequence is 12 residues long. Trimming removed 3 bases from V and 7 bases from J, with 4 bases in between. Germline V gene lookup returns CDR1 SGHAT and CDR2 FQDESV (reference sequence). CDR3 sequence (DNA): TGTGCCAGCAGCTTTAGAAATTCACCCCTCCACTTT. It is translated as CASSFRNSPLHF.

The CDR3 reads CASSPAGFVDYGYTF. DNA of the CDR3: TGTGCCAGCTCACCAGCGGGATTTGTGGACTATGGCTACACCTTC. V is TRBV18 and J is TRBJ1-2; no clear D. Trimming took off 2 bases at V and 3 bases at J, with 13 bases between the two ends. This CDR3 region has 15 residues. Per the germline V gene, CDR1 is KGHSH and CDR2 is LQKENI.

The chain employs TRBV27 and TRBJ1-5; 9 nucleotides agree with TRBD1. The J segment lost 6 bases and the V segment lost 6 bases, leaving 6 bases of the junction unmatched. The CDR3 totals 14 residues. Germline-derived CDR1 and CDR2 are MNHEY and SMNVEV (reference sequence). The CDR3 DNA is TGTGCCAGCAGCCGGGGACAGGGTAGTCAGCCCCAGCATTTT. This translates into CASSRGQGSQPQHF.

V gene TRBV6-5 combines with J gene TRBJ1-1; D unresolved. V lost 7 bases and J 1 base, leaving 10 bases between the germline ends. The germline gives CDR1 MNHEY, CDR2 SVGAGI. CDR3 length: 13 amino acids. The chain's CDR3 is CASIPAANTEAFF. The CDR3 coding sequence is TGTGCCAGCATCCCCGCGGCGAACACTGAAGCTTTCTTT.

V usage is TRBV19 and J usage is TRBJ1-5; 8 positions match TRBD1. Germline V gives CDR1 LNHDA, CDR2 SQIVND (reference sequence). There are 15 residues in the CDR3. The V segment lost 4 bases and the J segment 3 bases; nucleotides outside the gene matches: 5. The CDR3 region is CASSTQGADNQPQHF. CDR3 bases: TGTGCCAGTAGTACCCAGGGGGCGGACAATCAGCCCCAGCATTTT.

This chain links TRBV4-1 with TRBJ2-7; the match to TRBD1 covers 9 bases. V shed 3 bases and J 2 bases; nucleotides not matched to a gene: 5. From germline, CDR1 is MGHRA and CDR2 YSYEKL. This CDR3 spans 15 amino acids. CDR3 loop: CASSQLQGAAYEQYF. As DNA, the CDR3 is TGCGCCAGCAGCCAGCTACAGGGGGCCGCCTACGAGCAGTACTTC.

The chain couples TRBV2 to TRBJ2-3; TRBD2 aligns across 10 bases. V lost 11 bases to trimming and J lost 3 bases; unmatched junction nucleotides: 8. The V gene's germline CDR1 is SNHLY and CDR2 FYNNEI. This CDR3 has 14 amino acids. CDR3 nucleotide sequence: TGTGCCCATTCAATTAGCGGGAGGACAGATACGCAGTATTTT. Protein sequence: CAHSISGRTDTQYF.

The rearrangement uses TRBV7-2 and TRBJ2-5; TRBD2 matches at 9 bases. With V trimmed by 1 base and J by 3 bases, 6 bases remained unmatched. Germline V gene lookup returns CDR1 SGHTA and CDR2 FQGNSA. This CDR3 region has 16 residues. The CDR3 DNA reads TGTGCCAGCAGCTTAGGGTCTAGCGGGATGAAAGAGACCCAGTACTTC. Protein product: CASSLGSSGMKETQYF.

Only a few counts were recorded for this clone. The V call is TRBV11-2, the J call TRBJ2-1; 11 positions match TRBD2. The V segment lost 3 bases and the J segment 8 bases; nucleotides outside the gene matches: 6. Looked up from germline, CDR1 is SGHAT and CDR2 is FQNNGV. The CDR3 is 15 amino acids. CDR3 region: CASSFSGRAMDEQFF. DNA of the CDR3: TGTGCCAGCAGCTTTAGCGGGAGGGCCATGGATGAGCAGTTCTTC.

Here the CDR3 DNA reads TGTGCCAGCAGTGCGGGACATTTTGGGACCCAGTACTTC. Amino acids: CASSAGHFGTQYF. The rearrangement links TRBV6-1 to TRBJ2-5; tentatively, D is TRBD1 (6 bases). Per germline, CDR1 MNHNS and CDR2 SASEGT. The ends were cut back, 4 bases at V and 7 bases at J, with 13 bases in the middle. This CDR3 spans 13 amino acids.

The chain uses TRBV27 and TRBJ1-6; 10 positions match TRBD1. Germline V gene lookup returns CDR1 MNHEY and CDR2 SMNVEV (reference sequence). The V segment lost 3 bases and the J segment 5 bases; nucleotides outside the gene matches: 1. The CDR3 totals 15 residues. The CDR3 region has the DNA TGTGCCAGCAGTTTCGGGACAGGGGATAATTCACCCCTCCACTTT. Translation: CASSFGTGDNSPLHF.